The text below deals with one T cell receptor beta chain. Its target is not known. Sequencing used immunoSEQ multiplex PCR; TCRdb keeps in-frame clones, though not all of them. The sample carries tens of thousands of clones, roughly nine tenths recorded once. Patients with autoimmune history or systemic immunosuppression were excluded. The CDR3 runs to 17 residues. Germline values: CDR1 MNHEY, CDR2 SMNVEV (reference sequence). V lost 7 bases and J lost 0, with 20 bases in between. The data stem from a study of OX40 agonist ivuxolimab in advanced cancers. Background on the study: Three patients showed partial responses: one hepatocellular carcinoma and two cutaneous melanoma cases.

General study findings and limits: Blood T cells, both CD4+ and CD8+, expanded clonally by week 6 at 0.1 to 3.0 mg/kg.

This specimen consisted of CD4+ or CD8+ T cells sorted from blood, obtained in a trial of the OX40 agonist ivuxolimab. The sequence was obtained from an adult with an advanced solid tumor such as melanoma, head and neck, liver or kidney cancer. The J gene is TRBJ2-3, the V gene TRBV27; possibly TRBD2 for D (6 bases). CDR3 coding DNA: TGTGCCAGCACTCCTCAGCGGTGGGGAGGAAGCACAGATACGCAGTATTTT. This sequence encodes CASTPQRWGGSTDTQYF.